One sample yielded the 5 T cell receptor beta chains listed below, sequenced in a study of cytomegalovirus exposure and HLA in healthy donors. Produced via immunoSEQ multiplex PCR; TCRdb's table is partial and in-frame only. The sample has more than 65,000 clones; 85% to 95% are singletons. Sequencing was carried out using PBMCs. The origin of the receptors is a man aged 18 to 29 in good health and CMV-seronegative.

This clone was seen many times. The chain joins TRBV6-4 to TRBJ2-1; tentatively, D is TRBD2 (6 bases). The CDR3 is 16 amino acids. Trimming left V 0 bases short and J 1 base short, with 10 bases between. Germline V gene lookup returns CDR1 MRHNA and CDR2 SNTAGT. CDR3 in DNA: TGTGCCAGCAGTGACTCAGCTAGCGTATCCTACAATGAGCAGTTCTTC. Protein product: CASSDSASVSYNEQFF.

The chain joins TRBV10-3 to TRBJ2-7; D is unresolved. CDR3 size: 12 residues. The V end lost 2 bases, the J end lost 7 bases, and 9 bases lay between the germline ends. Germline CDR1 ENHRY, CDR2 SYGVKD. CDR3 protein: CAISEVAAEQYF. In DNA form, the CDR3 reads TGTGCCATCAGTGAGGTTGCGGCGGAGCAGTACTTC.

This chain joins TRBV2 and TRBJ1-4, with D possibly matching TRBD1 (6 bases). This CDR3 region has 15 residues. Between the trimmed V and J ends, which lost 6 bases and 5 bases, there was a span of 16 bases. Germline loops: CDR1 SNHLY, CDR2 FYNNEI. The CDR3 region has the DNA TGTGCCAGCAGCTTGAGGGGACAAGGAAATGAAAAACTGTTTTTT. It encodes CASSLRGQGNEKLFF.

The chain recombines TRBV19 with TRBJ2-7, with 7 bases aligning to TRBD1. J lost 0 bases, V lost 0 bases, and 8 bases had no gene match. The germline V gene has CDR1 LNHDA and CDR2 SQIVND (reference sequence). The CDR3 contains 17 residues. CDR3 loop: CASSIDLSGTVSYEQYF. The CDR3 region has the DNA TGTGCCAGTAGTATAGATCTCTCCGGGACAGTCTCCTACGAGCAGTACTTC.

V usage is TRBV30 and J usage is TRBJ1-1; TRBD1 might be the D (5 bases). Germline CDR1 reads GTSNPN; CDR2 reads SVGIG (reference sequence). V lost 1 base and J lost 0, with 6 bases in between. This CDR3 region has 13 residues. The CDR3 is CAWSGQMNTEAFF. The CDR3, as DNA: TGTGCCTGGAGTGGACAGATGAACACTGAAGCTTTCTTT.